This record covers a single T cell receptor (beta chain). Its matching antigen is unknown. Primers included in the PCR were 60 Vbeta and 13 Jbeta primers. The repertoire was sequenced with immunoSEQ multiplex PCR; TCRdb's copy has only in-frame clones and lacks some. The data contain about 140,000 clones, roughly 80% of them singletons. The data belong to a study of cytomegalovirus exposure and HLA in healthy donors. General study findings and limits: In a later analysis, HLA-associated TCR beta chains were more clonally expanded than equally common others. Associated with HLA alleles at 0.05 false discovery rate in a later analysis were approximately 17,000 TCR beta sequences. In vitro experiments confirmed that three CMV-associated chains were specific for CMV antigens. Donors were assumed by presence/absence analyses to have roughly uniform sequencing depth.

Germline values: CDR1 SEHNR, CDR2 FQNEAQ (reference sequence). Germline trimming cut 1 base from V and 7 bases from J; bases unmatched to any gene: 7. This CDR3 is built from 14 residues. The J gene is TRBJ2-7, the V gene TRBV7-9, with 7 bases identical to TRBD2. The sequenced sample consisted of PBMCs. This sequence was found in a female donor in good health and CMV-seronegative. CDR3 coding DNA: TGTGCCAGCAGCTTAGAGGGCCGGCGGGGGGAGCAGTACTTC. It encodes CASSLEGRRGEQYF. Full variable domain (remainder filled in from reference TRBV7-9 and TRBJ2-7): DTGVSQNPRHKITKRGQNVTFRCDPISEHNRLYWYRQTLGQGPEFLTYFQNEAQLEKSRLLSDRFSAERPKGSFSTLEIQRTEQGDSAMYLCASSLEGRRGEQYFGPGTRLTVT.